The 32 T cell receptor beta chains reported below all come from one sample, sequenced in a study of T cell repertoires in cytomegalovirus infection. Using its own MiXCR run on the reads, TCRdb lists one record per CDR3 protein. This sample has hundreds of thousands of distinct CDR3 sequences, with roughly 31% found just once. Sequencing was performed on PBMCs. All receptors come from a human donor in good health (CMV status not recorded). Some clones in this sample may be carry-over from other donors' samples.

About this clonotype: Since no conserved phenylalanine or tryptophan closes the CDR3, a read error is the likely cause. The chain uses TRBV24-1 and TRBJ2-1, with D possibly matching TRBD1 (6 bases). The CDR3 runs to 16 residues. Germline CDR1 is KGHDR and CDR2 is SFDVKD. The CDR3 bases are TGTGCAACCAGTGATCTGCAGGGGACCCCGGACAATGAGCAGTTCTTA. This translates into CATSDLQGTPDNEQFL.

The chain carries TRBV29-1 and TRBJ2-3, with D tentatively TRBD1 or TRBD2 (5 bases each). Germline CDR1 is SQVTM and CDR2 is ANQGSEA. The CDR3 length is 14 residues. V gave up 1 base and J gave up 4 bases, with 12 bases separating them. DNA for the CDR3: TGCAGCGTTGAAGGAGGGAGAGGGGCAGATACGCAGTATTTT. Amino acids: CSVEGGRGADTQYF.

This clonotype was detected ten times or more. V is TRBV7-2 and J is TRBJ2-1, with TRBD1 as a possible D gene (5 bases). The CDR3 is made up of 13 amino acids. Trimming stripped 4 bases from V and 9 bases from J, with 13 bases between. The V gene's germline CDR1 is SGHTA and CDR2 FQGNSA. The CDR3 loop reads CASSYALGVEQFF. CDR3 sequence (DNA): TGTGCCAGCAGCTATGCCTTAGGGGTTGAGCAGTTCTTC.

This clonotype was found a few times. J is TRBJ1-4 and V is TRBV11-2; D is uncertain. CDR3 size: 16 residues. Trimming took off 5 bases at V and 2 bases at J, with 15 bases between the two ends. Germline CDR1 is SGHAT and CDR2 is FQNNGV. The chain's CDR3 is CASSAGLRGTNEKLFF. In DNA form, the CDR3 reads TGTGCCAGCAGCGCGGGTCTCCGCGGGACTAATGAAAAACTGTTTTTT.

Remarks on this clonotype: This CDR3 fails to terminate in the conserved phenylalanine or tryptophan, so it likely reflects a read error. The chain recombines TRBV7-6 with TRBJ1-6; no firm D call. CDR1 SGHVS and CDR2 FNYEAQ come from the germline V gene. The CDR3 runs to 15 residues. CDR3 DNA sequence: TGTGCCAGCATCTTAGAAGCGGAATATAATTCACCCCTCCACTTG. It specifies CASILEAEYNSPLHL.

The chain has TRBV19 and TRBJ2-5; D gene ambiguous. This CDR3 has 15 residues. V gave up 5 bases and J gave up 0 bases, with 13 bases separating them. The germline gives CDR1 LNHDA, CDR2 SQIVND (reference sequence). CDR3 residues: CASSSGLPYQETQYF. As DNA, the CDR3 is TGTGCCAGTAGTTCCGGGCTCCCGTACCAAGAGACCCAGTACTTC.

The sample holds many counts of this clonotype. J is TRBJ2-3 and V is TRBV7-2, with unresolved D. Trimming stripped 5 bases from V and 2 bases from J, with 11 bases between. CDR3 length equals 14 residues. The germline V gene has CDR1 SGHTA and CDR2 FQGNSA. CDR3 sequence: CASSPVRNTDTQYF. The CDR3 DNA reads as TGTGCCAGCAGCCCGGTCAGAAACACAGATACGCAGTATTTT.

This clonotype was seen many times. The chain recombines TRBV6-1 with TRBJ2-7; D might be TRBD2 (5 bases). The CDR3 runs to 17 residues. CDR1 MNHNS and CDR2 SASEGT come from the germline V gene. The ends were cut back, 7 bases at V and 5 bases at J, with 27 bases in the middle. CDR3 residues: CASTPWASISYLNEQYF. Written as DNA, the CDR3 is TGTGCCAGCACTCCATGGGCTAGCATATCGTATTTAAACGAGCAGTACTTC.

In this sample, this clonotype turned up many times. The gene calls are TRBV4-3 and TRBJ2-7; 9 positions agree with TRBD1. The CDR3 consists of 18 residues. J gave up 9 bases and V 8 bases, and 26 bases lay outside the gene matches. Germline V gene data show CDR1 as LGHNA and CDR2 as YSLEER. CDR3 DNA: TGCGCCAGCGGGACCACCTCCCTGGGGACAGGGAAAGATCCTGGGCAGTACTTC. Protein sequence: CASGTTSLGTGKDPGQYF.

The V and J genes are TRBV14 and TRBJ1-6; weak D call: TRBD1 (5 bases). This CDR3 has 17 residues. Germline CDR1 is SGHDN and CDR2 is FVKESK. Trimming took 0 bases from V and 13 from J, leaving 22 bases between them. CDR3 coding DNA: TGTGCCAGCAGCCAAGATCCAGGGTCGTCGTTTATGTCGCCCCTCCACTTT. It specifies CASSQDPGSSFMSPLHF.

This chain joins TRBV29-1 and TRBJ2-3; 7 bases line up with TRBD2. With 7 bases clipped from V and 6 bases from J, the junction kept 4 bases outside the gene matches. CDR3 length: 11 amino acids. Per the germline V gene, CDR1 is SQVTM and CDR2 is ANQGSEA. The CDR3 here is CSGYSGDTQYF. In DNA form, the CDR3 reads TGCAGCGGATATAGCGGGGATACGCAGTATTTT.

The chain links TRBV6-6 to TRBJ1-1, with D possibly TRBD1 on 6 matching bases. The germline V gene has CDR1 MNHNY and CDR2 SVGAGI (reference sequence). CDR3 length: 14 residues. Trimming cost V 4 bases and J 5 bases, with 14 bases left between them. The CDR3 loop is CASSSYRAETEAFF. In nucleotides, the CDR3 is TGTGCCAGCAGTTCATACAGGGCGGAGACTGAAGCTTTCTTT.

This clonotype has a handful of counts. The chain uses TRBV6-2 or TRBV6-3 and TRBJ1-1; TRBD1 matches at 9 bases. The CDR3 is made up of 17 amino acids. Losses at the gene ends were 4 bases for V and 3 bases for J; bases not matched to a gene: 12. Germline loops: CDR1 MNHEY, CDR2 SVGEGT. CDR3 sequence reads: CASSSLGQGQWDTEAFF. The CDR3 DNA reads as TGTGCCAGCAGTTCACTCGGACAGGGGCAATGGGACACTGAAGCTTTCTTT.

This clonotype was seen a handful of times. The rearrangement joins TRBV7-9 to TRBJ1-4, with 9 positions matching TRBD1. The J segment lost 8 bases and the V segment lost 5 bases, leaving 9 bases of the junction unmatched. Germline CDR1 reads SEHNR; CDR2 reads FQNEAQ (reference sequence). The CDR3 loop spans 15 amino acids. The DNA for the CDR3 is TGTGCCAGCAGCAACCTTGGGACAGGGAAGGAAAAACTGTTTTTT. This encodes CASSNLGTGKEKLFF. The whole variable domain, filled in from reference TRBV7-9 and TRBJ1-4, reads DTGVSQNPRHKITKRGQNVTFRCDPISEHNRLYWYRQTLGQGPEFLTYFQNEAQLEKSRLLSDRFSAERPKGSFSTLEIQRTEQGDSAMYLCASSNLGTGKEKLFFGSGTQLSVL.

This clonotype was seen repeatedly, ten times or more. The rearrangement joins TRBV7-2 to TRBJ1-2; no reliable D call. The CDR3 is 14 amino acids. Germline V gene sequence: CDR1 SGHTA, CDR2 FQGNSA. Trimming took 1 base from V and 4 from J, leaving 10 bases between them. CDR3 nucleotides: TGTGCCAGCAGCTTAGACCAGTTAGGCTATGGCTACACCTTC. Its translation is CASSLDQLGYGYTF. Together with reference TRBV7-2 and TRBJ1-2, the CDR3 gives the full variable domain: GAGVSQSPSNKVTEKGKDVELRCDPISGHTALYWYRQSLGQGLEFLIYFQGNSAPDKSGLPSDRFSAERTGGSVSTLTIQRTQQEDSAVYLCASSLDQLGYGYTFGSGTRLTVV.

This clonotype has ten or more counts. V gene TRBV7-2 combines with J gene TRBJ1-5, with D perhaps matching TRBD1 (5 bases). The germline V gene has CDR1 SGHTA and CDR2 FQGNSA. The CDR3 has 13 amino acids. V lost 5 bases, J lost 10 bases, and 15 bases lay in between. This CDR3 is CASSPGTALPQHF. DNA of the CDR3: TGTGCCAGCAGCCCCGGGACGGCTTTACCCCAGCATTTT. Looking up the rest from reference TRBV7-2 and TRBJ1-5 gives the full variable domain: GAGVSQSPSNKVTEKGKDVELRCDPISGHTALYWYRQSLGQGLEFLIYFQGNSAPDKSGLPSDRFSAERTGGSVSTLTIQRTQQEDSAVYLCASSPGTALPQHFGDGTRLSIL.

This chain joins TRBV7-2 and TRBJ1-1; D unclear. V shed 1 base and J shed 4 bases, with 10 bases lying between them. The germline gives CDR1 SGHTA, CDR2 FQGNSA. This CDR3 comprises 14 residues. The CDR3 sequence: CASSLGLGSTEAFF. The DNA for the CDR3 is TGTGCCAGCAGCTTAGGGTTAGGGAGCACTGAAGCTTTCTTT.

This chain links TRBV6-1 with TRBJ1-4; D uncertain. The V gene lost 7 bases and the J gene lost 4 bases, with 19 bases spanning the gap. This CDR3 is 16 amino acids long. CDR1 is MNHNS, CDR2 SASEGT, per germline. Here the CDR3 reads CASTPNRGQNNEKLFF. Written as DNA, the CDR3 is TGTGCCAGCACCCCCAATCGCGGGCAGAATAATGAAAAACTGTTTTTT.

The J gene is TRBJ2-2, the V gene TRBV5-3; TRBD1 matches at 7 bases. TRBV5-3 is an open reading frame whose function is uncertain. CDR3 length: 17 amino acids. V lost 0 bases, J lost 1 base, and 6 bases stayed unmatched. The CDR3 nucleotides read TGTGCCAGAAGCTTGGAACTGACAGGGCAGAACACCGGGGAGCTGTTTTTT. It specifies CARSLELTGQNTGELFF.

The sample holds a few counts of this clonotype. CDR3: CASSYSQGGSTEAFF. CDR3 in DNA: TGTGCCAGCAGTTATTCTCAGGGGGGGAGCACTGAAGCTTTCTTT. V gene TRBV6-2 or TRBV6-3 combines with J gene TRBJ1-1; 7 bases line up with TRBD1. J lost 4 bases, V lost 3 bases, and 8 bases had no gene match. Germline values: CDR1 MNHEY, CDR2 SVGEGT. This CDR3 region has 15 residues.

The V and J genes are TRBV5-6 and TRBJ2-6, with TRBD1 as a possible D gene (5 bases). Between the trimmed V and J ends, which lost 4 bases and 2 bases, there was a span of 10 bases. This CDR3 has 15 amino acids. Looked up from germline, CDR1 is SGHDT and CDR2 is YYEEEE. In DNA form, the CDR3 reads TGTGCCAGCAGCCTGACAGTTACTGGGGCCAACGTCCTGACTTTC. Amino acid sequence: CASSLTVTGANVLTF.

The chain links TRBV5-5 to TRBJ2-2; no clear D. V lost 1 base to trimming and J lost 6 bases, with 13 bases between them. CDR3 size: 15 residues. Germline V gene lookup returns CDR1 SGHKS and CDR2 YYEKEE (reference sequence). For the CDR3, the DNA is TGTGCCAGCAGCTTGAGGACGTCAGGCGCCGGGGAGCTGTTTTTT. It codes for CASSLRTSGAGELFF.

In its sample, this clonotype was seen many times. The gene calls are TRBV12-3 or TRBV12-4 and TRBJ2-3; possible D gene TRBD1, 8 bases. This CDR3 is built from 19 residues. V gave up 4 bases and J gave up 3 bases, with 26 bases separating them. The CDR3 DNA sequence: TGTGCCAGCAGTTCGTGGGGGGGACAGGCCACAGAGAGGACAGATACGCAGTATTTT. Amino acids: CASSSWGGQATERTDTQYF.

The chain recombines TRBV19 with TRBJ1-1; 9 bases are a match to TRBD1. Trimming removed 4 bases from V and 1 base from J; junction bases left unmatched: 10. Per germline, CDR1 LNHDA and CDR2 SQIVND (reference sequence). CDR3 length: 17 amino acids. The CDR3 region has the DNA TGTGCCAGTAGTACCCTACATGGGACAGGGACGAACACTGAAGCTTTCTTT. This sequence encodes CASSTLHGTGTNTEAFF.

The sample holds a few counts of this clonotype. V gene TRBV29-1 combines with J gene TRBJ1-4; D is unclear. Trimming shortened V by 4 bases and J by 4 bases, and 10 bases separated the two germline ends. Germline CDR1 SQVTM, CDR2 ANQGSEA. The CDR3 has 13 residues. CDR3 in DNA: TGCAGCGTTGGGGCGAACTATAATGAAAAACTGTTTTTT. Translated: CSVGANYNEKLFF.

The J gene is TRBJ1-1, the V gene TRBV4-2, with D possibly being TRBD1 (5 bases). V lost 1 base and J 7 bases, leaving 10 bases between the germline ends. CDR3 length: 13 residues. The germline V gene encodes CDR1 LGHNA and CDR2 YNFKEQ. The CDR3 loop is CASSQGTPYEAFF. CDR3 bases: TGTGCCAGCAGCCAAGGGACACCGTATGAAGCTTTCTTT.

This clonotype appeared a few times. CDR3 nucleotides: TGTGCCAGCAGCTTAATAGCGGGGGCTCTGTATGGCACAGATACGCAGTATTTT. This gives the protein CASSLIAGALYGTDTQYF. This chain joins TRBV7-9 and TRBJ2-3, with 9 nucleotides matching TRBD2. The length of the CDR3 is 18 residues. The V gene's germline CDR1 is SEHNR and CDR2 FQNEAQ (reference sequence). With V trimmed by 2 bases and J by 1 base, 10 bases remained unmatched.

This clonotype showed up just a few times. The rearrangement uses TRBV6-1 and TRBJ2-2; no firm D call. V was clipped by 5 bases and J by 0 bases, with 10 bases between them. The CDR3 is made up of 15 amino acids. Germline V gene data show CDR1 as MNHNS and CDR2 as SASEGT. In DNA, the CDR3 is TGTGCCAGCAGTTCAATATTCGCGAACACCGGGGAGCTGTTTTTT. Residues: CASSSIFANTGELFF.

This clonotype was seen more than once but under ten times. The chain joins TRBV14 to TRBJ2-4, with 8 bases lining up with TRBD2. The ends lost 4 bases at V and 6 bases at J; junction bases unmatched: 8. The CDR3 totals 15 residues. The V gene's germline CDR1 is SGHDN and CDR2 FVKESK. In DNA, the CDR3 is TGTGCCAGCAGCCCCATAGCGGGGATAACAAACATTCAGTACTTC. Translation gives CASSPIAGITNIQYF.

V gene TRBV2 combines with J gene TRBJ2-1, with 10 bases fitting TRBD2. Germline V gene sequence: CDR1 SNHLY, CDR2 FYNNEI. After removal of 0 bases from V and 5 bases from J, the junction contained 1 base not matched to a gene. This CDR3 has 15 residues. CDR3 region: CASSEALAGDNEQFF. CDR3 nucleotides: TGTGCCAGCAGTGAAGCGCTAGCGGGGGACAATGAGCAGTTCTTC.

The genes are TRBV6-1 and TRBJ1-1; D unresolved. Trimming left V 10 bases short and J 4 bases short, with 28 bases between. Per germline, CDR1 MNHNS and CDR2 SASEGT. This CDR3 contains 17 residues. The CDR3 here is CATPPGLKAFGGTEAFF. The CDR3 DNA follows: TGTGCCACCCCTCCAGGACTGAAAGCCTTTGGCGGCACTGAAGCTTTCTTT.

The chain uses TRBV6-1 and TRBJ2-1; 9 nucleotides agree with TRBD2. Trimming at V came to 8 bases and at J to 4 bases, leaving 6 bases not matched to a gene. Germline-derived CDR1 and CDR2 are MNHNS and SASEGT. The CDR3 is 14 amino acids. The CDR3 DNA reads TGTGCCAGCTTCCGCGGGGGGGAGTACAATGAGCAGTTCTTC. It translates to CASFRGGEYNEQFF.